This T cell receptor beta chain originates from a study of blood T cell repertoires in COVID-19. Across the whole study: Donors in the United States, Italy and Spain gave samples during acute or convalescent COVID-19. Sources were T cells, B-cell-depleted T cells, or PBMCs; the material itself was cDNA or gDNA.

The CDR3 sequence is 18 residues long. Losses at the gene ends were 0 bases for V and 4 bases for J; bases not matched to a gene: 8. Germline V gives CDR1 LGHNA, CDR2 YNFKEQ. Enrolment of Seattle patients took place during active infection, and they were followed longitudinally. Data came from immunoSEQ multiplex PCR; TCRdb stores just in-frame clones and leaves some out. The profile covers tens of thousands of clones, with more than 90% appearing a single time and roughly 0.35% taken by the ten largest. The J gene is TRBJ2-1, the V gene TRBV4-2; 11 bases fit TRBD2. Input material: peripheral blood. This clonotype was obtained from a man between 50 and 59 years old with COVID-19, enrolled during active disease. The CDR3 sequence: CASSQEVGTSGRYNEQFF. The CDR3 bases are TGTGCCAGCAGCCAAGAAGTTGGTACTAGCGGGAGATACAATGAGCAGTTCTTC.